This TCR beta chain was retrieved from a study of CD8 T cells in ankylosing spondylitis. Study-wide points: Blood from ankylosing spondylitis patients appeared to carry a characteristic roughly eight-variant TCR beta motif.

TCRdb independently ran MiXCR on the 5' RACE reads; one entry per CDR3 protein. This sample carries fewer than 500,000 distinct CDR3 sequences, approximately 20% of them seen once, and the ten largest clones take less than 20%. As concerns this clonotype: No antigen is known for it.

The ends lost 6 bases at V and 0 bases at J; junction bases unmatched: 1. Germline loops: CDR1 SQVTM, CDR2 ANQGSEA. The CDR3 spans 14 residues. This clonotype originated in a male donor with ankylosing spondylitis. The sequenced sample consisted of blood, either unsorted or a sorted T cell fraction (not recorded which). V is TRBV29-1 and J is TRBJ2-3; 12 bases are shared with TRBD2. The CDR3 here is CSVGTSGSTDTQYF. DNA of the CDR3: TGCAGCGTGGGGACTAGCGGGAGCACAGATACGCAGTATTTT.